Listed below are T cell receptor beta chains from one sample, sequenced in a study of cytomegalovirus exposure and HLA in healthy donors. This table comes from immunoSEQ multiplex PCR, and its TCRdb copy is limited to in-frame clones, with some not included. This sample has 130,000 to 150,000 clones, with around 90% found just once. Source material: PBMCs. The origin of the receptors is a woman younger than 30 in good health and CMV-seropositive. Each CDR3 is given with its conserved first and last residue. D genes are given only for firm matches. Not all rows give a size; the values are once, few, many and, for expanded clones, a class.

d_call j_call v_call clone_size cdr3_aa cdr3_nt
NA TRBJ1-4 TRBV7-9 NA CASSPRQADAEKLFF TGTGCCAGCAGCCCGAGACAGGCCGATGCTGAAAAACTGTTTTTT
TRBD1 TRBJ2-7 TRBV28 NA CASSSGQGLLNEQYF TGTGCCAGCAGTTCGGGACAGGGCTTGTTGAACGAGCAGTACTTC
NA TRBJ2-3 TRBV10-3 NA CAISAGETSAGNTQYF TGTGCCATCAGTGCGGGAGAGACTTCCGCAGGTAATACGCAGTATTTT
TRBD2 TRBJ2-1 TRBV5-1 NA CASSFSGGTYNEQFF TGCGCCAGCAGCTTTAGCGGGGGAACTTACAATGAGCAGTTCTTC
TRBD1 TRBJ2-5 TRBV7-6 NA CASSQTGDQETQYF TGTGCCAGCAGTCAAACAGGGGATCAAGAGACCCAGTACTTC
TRBD1 TRBJ1-1 TRBV6-5 once CASSYSAGGNTEAFF TGTGCCAGCAGTTACTCAGCAGGGGGGAACACTGAAGCTTTCTTT
NA TRBJ2-2 TRBV5-5 NA CASSAGVTGELFF TGTGCCAGCAGCGCCGGGGTAACCGGGGAGCTGTTTTTT
TRBD1 TRBJ2-4 TRBV6-6 NA CATSGQWDIQYF TGTGCCACCTCGGGACAGTGGGACATTCAGTACTTC
NA TRBJ1-2 TRBV5-1 NA CASSWTEGPYGYTF TGCGCCAGCAGCTGGACAGAGGGCCCTTATGGCTACACCTTC
TRBD2 TRBJ2-5 TRBV9 NA CASSPRLAGETQYF TGTGCCAGCAGCCCTCGACTAGCGGGGGAAACCCAGTACTTC
NA TRBJ2-7 TRBV4-1 NA CASSQGREQYF TGCGCCAGCAGCCAGGGCCGGGAGCAGTACTTC
NA TRBJ2-7 TRBV11-2 NA CASSLERQSGEQYF TGTGCCAGCAGCTTAGAGCGACAGTCTGGCGAGCAGTACTTC
TRBD1 TRBJ1-1 TRBV28 NA CASSMGQGMDTEAFF TGTGCCAGCAGTATGGGACAGGGTATGGACACTGAAGCTTTCTTT
NA TRBJ2-7 TRBV2 NA CASSVSHEQYF TGTGCCAGCAGTGTCTCTCACGAGCAGTACTTC
TRBD2 TRBJ2-7 TRBV7-9 once CAGTSGGREQYF TGTGCCGGAACTAGCGGGGGTCGCGAGCAGTACTTC
NA TRBJ2-2 TRBV4-1 NA CASSQANLVSSGELFF TGCGCCAGCAGCCAAGCCAACCTAGTAAGCTCCGGGGAGCTGTTTTTT
TRBD2 TRBJ2-7 TRBV28 NA CASIGTSGLSYEQYF TGTGCCAGCATCGGTACTAGCGGACTTTCCTACGAGCAGTACTTC
TRBD1 TRBJ1-6 TRBV5-8 few CASSLGTGASPLHF TGTGCCAGCAGCTTGGGGACAGGGGCGTCACCCCTCCACTTT
NA TRBJ1-4 TRBV18 few CASSQGRAEEKLFF TGTGCCAGCTCACAGGGCAGGGCGGAGGAAAAACTGTTTTTT
NA TRBJ1-4 TRBV27 NA CASSLRFSGEKLFF TGTGCCAGCAGTTTGAGGTTTTCTGGGGAAAAACTGTTTTTT
NA TRBJ1-2 TRBV20-1 NA CSSQELYGYTF TGCAGTTCACAGGAGCTCTATGGCTACACCTTC
NA TRBJ2-7 TRBV7-2 NA CASSRAYEQYF TGTGCCAGCAGCAGAGCTTACGAGCAGTACTTC
NA TRBJ2-1 TRBV9 NA CASSVGLTAYNEQFF TGTGCCAGCAGCGTCGGGTTGACAGCTTACAATGAGCAGTTCTTC
NA TRBJ2-7 TRBV5-6 NA CASSPLGGGDDEQYF TGTGCCAGCAGCCCTCTCGGAGGAGGGGACGACGAGCAGTACTTC
TRBD1 TRBJ2-5 TRBV13 many CASSKLDRDQETQYF TGTGCCAGCAGCAAACTAGACAGGGACCAAGAGACCCAGTACTTC
NA TRBJ2-7 TRBV6-1 NA CASGTGVYEQYF TGTGCCAGCGGGACGGGAGTATATGAGCAGTACTTC
TRBD1 TRBJ1-2 TRBV5-1 NA CASRFGGQGGYTF TGCGCCAGCAGATTCGGAGGACAGGGGGGCTACACCTTC
TRBD2 TRBJ2-5 TRBV2 NA CASRANSGVGETQYF TGTGCCAGCAGGGCCAATAGCGGGGTGGGGGAGACCCAGTACTTC
TRBD1 TRBJ1-2 TRBV5-1 NA CASSTGQGWYGYTF TGCGCCAGCAGCACAGGACAGGGGTGGTATGGCTACACCTTC
TRBD2 TRBJ2-5 TRBV11-3 NA CASSSGLAGGPDGTQYF TGTGCCAGCAGCTCGGGACTAGCGGGGGGGCCCGACGGGACCCAGTACTTC
NA TRBJ2-7 TRBV28 NA CASRGRGRGYEQYF TGTGCCAGCAGAGGTCGGGGCAGGGGCTACGAGCAGTACTTC
NA TRBJ1-2 TRBV5-8 NA CASSGQRLDGYTF TGTGCCAGCAGCGGACAGCGTTTAGATGGCTACACCTTC
TRBD1 TRBJ1-5 TRBV7-9 NA CASSRTGRQPQHF TGTGCCAGCAGCCGGACAGGGAGGCAGCCCCAGCATTTT
NA TRBJ1-5 TRBV4-3 NA CASSQEREGHQPQHF TGCGCCAGCAGCCAAGAGAGGGAGGGCCATCAGCCCCAGCATTTT
NA TRBJ1-1 TRBV19 NA CASSIEGVRTEAFF TGTGCCAGTAGTATTGAGGGGGTACGCACTGAAGCTTTCTTT
TRBD1 TRBJ2-3 TRBV2 NA CASSLGQGTDTQYF TGTGCCAGCAGCCTAGGACAGGGCACAGATACGCAGTATTTT
TRBD1 TRBJ1-4 TRBV9 NA CASSDSGTGREKLFF TGTGCCAGCAGCGACAGTGGGACAGGGCGTGAAAAACTGTTTTTT
TRBD2 TRBJ2-1 TRBV5-1 NA CASRAWSGRANEQFF TGCGCCAGCAGGGCCTGGAGCGGGAGGGCCAATGAGCAGTTCTTC
NA TRBJ1-2 TRBV29-1 NA CSVVTVSGYTF TGCAGCGTTGTGACAGTAAGTGGCTACACCTTC
NA TRBJ1-1 TRBV4-1 NA CASRPVGGGRTEAFF TGCGCCAGCCGGCCGGTGGGTGGAGGGAGGACTGAAGCTTTCTTT